These 19 T cell receptor beta chains share one sample of origin, sequenced in a study of T cell repertoires in cytomegalovirus infection (dated by TCRdb to about 2019). The sample's treatment or condition label is to be understood as: in vitro stimulation with specific CMV peptide epitopes to enrich CMV-specific T cells. Sequencing was performed on an Illumina HiSeq 1500. TCRdb trimmed the raw reads at Q25, called clones with MiXCR and kept productive beta chains. Entries are consolidated by CDR3 protein sequence, retaining the most common genes and DNA. The sample table contains roughly 990,000 distinct CDR3 sequences; only one count was recorded for approximately 30% of them. The top ten hold 13% of the sample. These receptors lack a known antigen. The source material was cultured CD8+ T cells from PBMCs, sampled from culture after CMV antigen stimulation. The receptors here all came from a human donor in good health (CMV status not recorded). Some clones in this sample may be carry-over from other donors' samples.

The rearrangement uses TRBV12-3 or TRBV12-4 and TRBJ1-2, with D perhaps TRBD1 (5 bases). The V end was cut by 6 bases, the J end by 4 bases, with 15 bases between. The CDR3 spans 14 residues. The CDR3 sequence is CASSPRGEGYGYTF. The CDR3 nucleotides read TGTGCCAGCAGCCCCCGAGGGGAGGGCTATGGCTACACCTTC.

This clonotype has a handful of counts. The chain carries TRBV24-1 and TRBJ1-1; 8 bases line up with TRBD1. With V trimmed by 5 bases and J by 3 bases, 7 bases remained unmatched. The CDR3 has 15 amino acids. Germline V gene sequence: CDR1 KGHDR, CDR2 SFDVKD. CDR3 in amino acids: CATSGSGTGYTEAFF. The DNA of the CDR3 is TGTGCCACCAGTGGGTCCGGGACAGGATACACTGAAGCTTTCTTT.

This chain joins TRBV5-1 and TRBJ1-6, with D unclear. Trimming shortened V by 5 bases and J by 7 bases, and 16 bases separated the two germline ends. CDR3 length: 15 amino acids. Germline CDR1 SGHRS, CDR2 YFSETQ. As DNA, the CDR3 is TGCGCCAGCAGGAGTCGAGACAACTTGAATTCACCCCTCCACTTT. It is translated as CASRSRDNLNSPLHF. The whole variable domain, filled in from reference TRBV5-1 and TRBJ1-6, reads KAGVTQTPRYLIKTRGQQVTLSCSPISGHRSVSWYQQTPGQGLQFLFEYFSETQRNKGNFPGRFSGRQFSNSRSEMNVSTLELGDSALYLCASRSRDNLNSPLHFGNGTRLTVT.

Notes on this clonotype: The junction differs from germline at one of its ends, possibly a read error. The chain employs TRBV11-2 and TRBJ1-3; a weak D match, TRBD1 (6 bases). The CDR3 is made up of 11 amino acids. The germline V gene encodes CDR1 SGHAT and CDR2 FQNNGV. The CDR3 DNA follows: TGTGCCAGCACCCAGTCGGGGGCCTGCGATTTT. Its translation is CASTQSGACDF.

The chain uses TRBV27 and TRBJ2-1; D not resolved. V gave up 8 bases and J gave up 7 bases, with 6 bases separating them. This CDR3 spans 10 amino acids. The germline gives CDR1 MNHEY, CDR2 SMNVEV (reference sequence). The CDR3 bases are TGTGCCAGCGGAATAAATGAGCAGTTCTTC. Translating gives CASGINEQFF.

CDR3 residues: CASSLSGRAFF. The CDR3 region has the DNA TGTGCCAGCAGTTTATCAGGGCGAGCTTTCTTT. The chain is built from TRBV27 and TRBJ1-1, with D unresolved. V was pared by 0 bases and J by 10 bases, with 6 bases between. Germline V lookup: CDR1 MNHEY, CDR2 SMNVEV (reference sequence). The CDR3 totals 11 residues.

This clonotype occurred once. The gene calls are TRBV10-3 and TRBJ1-2; no reliable D call. The V gene's germline CDR1 is ENHRY and CDR2 SYGVKD. The CDR3 sequence is 13 residues long. Trimming removed 8 bases from V and 2 bases from J, with 12 bases in between. The CDR3 coding sequence is TGTGCCATCCTGACTTCGGGGAACTATGGCTACACCTTC. Its protein is CAILTSGNYGYTF.

In DNA form, the CDR3 reads TGTGCCAGCAGCCCAGGGACAGGGGGCTTCTACAATGAGCAGTTCTTC. Translation gives CASSPGTGGFYNEQFF. The gene calls are TRBV3-1 and TRBJ2-1; 12 bases are shared with TRBD1. The CDR3 contains 16 residues. CDR1 is LGHDT and CDR2 is YNNKEL in the germline V gene (reference sequence). V trimming: 4 bases; J trimming: 3 bases; junction bases outside the gene matches: 4.

This clonotype has more than one count but fewer than ten. The J gene is TRBJ1-1, the V gene TRBV27, with D unresolved. CDR3 length equals 13 residues. Germline-derived CDR1 and CDR2 are MNHEY and SMNVEV (reference sequence). The V and J ends lost 2 bases and 8 bases respectively, with 12 bases between them. This chain's CDR3 is CASSLGQRWEAFF. CDR3 nucleotides: TGTGCCAGCAGTTTAGGTCAGCGCTGGGAAGCTTTCTTT.

The chain employs TRBV10-3 and TRBJ1-4; 12 nucleotides align to TRBD1. The V and J ends lost 4 bases and 6 bases, in that order; junction bases with no gene match: 9. CDR3 size: 17 residues. Germline V gives CDR1 ENHRY, CDR2 SYGVKD. CDR3 amino acids: CAISVRDRGLADEKLFF. The CDR3 nucleotides read TGTGCCATCAGTGTTCGGGACAGGGGGCTGGCTGATGAAAAACTGTTTTTT.

This clonotype was seen a few times. The CDR3 loop is CASSLDPRGLYGYTF. In DNA form, the CDR3 reads TGTGCCAGCAGCTTAGATCCCCGGGGCCTTTATGGCTACACCTTC. The V call is TRBV7-9, the J call TRBJ1-2; weak D call: TRBD1 (5 bases). V was trimmed by 1 base and J by 5 bases, leaving 14 bases between them. From germline, CDR1 is SEHNR and CDR2 FQNEAQ (reference sequence). This CDR3 has 15 amino acids.

The V gene is TRBV6-1, the J gene TRBJ1-1; no reliable D call. The CDR3 is 14 residues long. The germline CDR1 and CDR2 sequences are MNHNS and SASEGT. Between the trimmed V and J ends, which lost 5 bases and 7 bases, there was a span of 17 bases. CDR3 nucleotide sequence: TGTGCCAGCAGTTACCCTAGTCGCTTCAATGAAGCTTTCTTT. It translates to CASSYPSRFNEAFF.

Ten or more counts support this clonotype. The V call is TRBV7-8, the J call TRBJ1-6; D is ambiguous. The CDR3 consists of 17 residues. The V and J ends lost 1 base and 0 bases respectively, with 10 bases between them. CDR1 and CDR2 (germline): SGHVS, FQNEAQ. The CDR3 DNA reads TGTGCCAGCAGCTTAGATGGCGGCAGCTCCTATAATTCACCCCTCCACTTT. Its protein product is CASSLDGGSSYNSPLHF.

As for this clonotype: A much larger clone sits a single nucleotide away, making a read error possible. The rearrangement joins TRBV7-6 to TRBJ2-5, with a possible D match to TRBD2 (6 bases). Germline V gives CDR1 SGHVS, CDR2 FNYEAQ. CDR3 length: 13 residues. This chain's CDR3 is CANSRGSKETQYF. CDR3 DNA: TGTGCCAACAGCCGGGGGTCCAAGGAGACCCAGTACTTC.

This chain links TRBV4-1 with TRBJ2-5, with no clear D. Trimming pared 3 bases from V and 5 bases from J, leaving 13 bases between. Germline CDR1 is MGHRA and CDR2 is YSYEKL. The length of the CDR3 is 14 residues. As DNA, the CDR3 is TGCGCCAGCAGCCAGAATACCGCCTTTGAGACCCAGTACTTC. It is translated as CASSQNTAFETQYF.

The chain links TRBV19 to TRBJ1-1; D may be TRBD1 (6 bases). The CDR3 runs 14 residues. The V and J ends lost 3 bases and 3 bases respectively, with 11 bases between them. CDR1 is LNHDA and CDR2 is SQIVND in the germline V gene (reference sequence). Here the CDR3 reads CASSISRGYTEAFF. The CDR3 nucleotides read TGTGCCAGTAGTATTAGCAGGGGTTACACTGAAGCTTTCTTT.

This clonotype was detected a few times. V is TRBV12-3 or TRBV12-4 and J is TRBJ2-3; D is unclear. The length of the CDR3 is 11 residues. V was clipped by 8 bases and J by 4 bases, with 7 bases between them. The CDR3 reads CASSPADTQYF. The CDR3 region has the DNA TGTGCCAGCTCCCCCGCAGATACGCAGTATTTT.

A few counts support this clonotype. At one end the junction does not follow the germline gene, possibly because of a read error. This chain uses TRBV12-3 or TRBV12-4 with TRBJ2-1, with 7 bases lining up with TRBD1. This CDR3 region has 13 residues. The CDR3 reads CASNLEGANEQFF. In nucleotides, the CDR3 is TGTGCCAGCAATTTAGAGGGGGCCAATGAGCAGTTCTTC.

This sequence joins TRBV19 and TRBJ1-6, with no clear D. V was pared by 3 bases and J by 9 bases, with 12 bases between. This CDR3 has 14 residues. CDR1 is LNHDA and CDR2 is SQIVND in the germline V gene (reference sequence). CDR3 region: CASSMGDLSSPLHF. CDR3 coding DNA: TGTGCCAGTAGTATGGGAGATTTGAGTTCACCCCTCCACTTT.